This TCR beta chain was captured by sequencing in a study of T-cell memory formation after mild COVID-19. Study in general: The TCR clusters were mostly specific to one donor. Overall study findings and caveats: The appearance of some responding clones in pre-infection memory suggested that cross-reactive memory joined. Clones contracting over day 15 to 85 were CD4/CD8 balanced, with later expanders leaning CD4+.

The V gene end was trimmed by 0 bases and the J gene end by 3 bases; junction bases not matched to a gene: 4. Germline CDR1 is LGHDT and CDR2 is YNNKEL (reference sequence). The CDR3 sequence is 15 residues long. Notes on this clonotype: Its specificity is not known.

Constant-segment-primed 5'RACE gave TCR alpha and TCR beta cDNA libraries with sample barcodes and UMIs. TCRdb fed the 5' RACE reads into MiXCR, producing one record per CDR3 protein. The sample has about 430,000 distinct CDR3 sequences, approximately 24% seen once. Sequenced material: PBMCs or a T cell subset sorted from them (not recorded which). The TCR originated in an adult woman who had mild COVID-19 (a few samples of this study predate the infection). Cell type and time point are not known. V gene TRBV3-1 combines with J gene TRBJ2-7; TRBD1 agrees at 8 bases. CDR3 sequence reads: CASSQDLDRVYEQYF. CDR3 sequence (DNA): TGTGCCAGCAGCCAAGACCTGGACAGGGTCTACGAGCAGTACTTC.